What follows are 28 T cell receptor beta chains derived from one specimen sequenced in a study of blood T cells in healthy people across ages. Combining a sample-barcoded 5' primer with a J-beta primer mix, a second PCR ran for about 7 to 11 cycles. TCRdb independently ran MiXCR on the 5' RACE reads; one entry per CDR3 protein. The table has more than 650,000 distinct CDR3 sequences, 20% to 25% seen once. The source material was blood. The source of these receptors is a man in his 70s in good health.

V gene TRBV29-1 combines with J gene TRBJ1-2; no definite D call. The CDR3 totals 12 residues. Per germline, CDR1 SQVTM and CDR2 ANQGSEA. Trimming left V 3 bases short and J 8 bases short, with 13 bases between. This CDR3 is CSVDSDLRGYTF. CDR3 DNA sequence: TGCAGCGTTGATAGCGACCTGCGGGGCTACACCTTC.

This clonotype was seen a handful of times. Since the CDR3 does not end with the conserved phenylalanine or tryptophan, this likely comes from a read error. V gene TRBV15 combines with J gene TRBJ2-5; D is undetermined. Germline V gives CDR1 LNHNV, CDR2 YYDKDF (reference sequence). Trimming left V 3 bases short and J 5 bases short, with 10 bases between. This CDR3 has 13 residues. The CDR3 protein is CATSRKSVETQYV. In DNA, the CDR3 is TGTGCCACCAGCAGGAAGAGTGTTGAGACCCAGTACGTC.

The table lists this clonotype with a few counts. J is TRBJ2-7 and V is TRBV2, with a weak D call TRBD2 (6 bases). Trimming took off 4 bases at V and 5 bases at J, with 12 bases between the two ends. The CDR3 consists of 13 residues. Germline V gene data show CDR1 as SNHLY and CDR2 as FYNNEI. The CDR3 sequence: CASSVSGTHEQYF. Written as DNA, the CDR3 is TGTGCCAGCAGTGTTTCCGGGACTCACGAGCAGTACTTC.

This chain uses TRBV6-5 with TRBJ1-5, with D possibly TRBD1 on 6 matching bases. Germline V gene data show CDR1 as MNHEY and CDR2 as SVGAGI. The V and J ends lost 2 bases and 5 bases respectively, with 10 bases between them. The CDR3 totals 14 residues. CDR3 amino acids: CASSYGYRDQPQHF. The CDR3 nucleotides are TGTGCCAGCAGTTACGGCTACAGGGATCAGCCCCAGCATTTT.

The rearrangement uses TRBV4-1 and TRBJ1-1; 10 nucleotides match TRBD1. The CDR3 spans 18 residues. The V gene end was trimmed by 8 bases and the J gene end by 0 bases; junction bases not matched to a gene: 15. Germline CDR1 is MGHRA and CDR2 is YSYEKL. CDR3 nucleotides: TGCGCCAGCGCCAAAATGCCGGGACAGGGGCCGTTGAACACTGAAGCTTTCTTT. Its translation: CASAKMPGQGPLNTEAFF.

The rearrangement links TRBV5-1 to TRBJ2-5; D perhaps matches TRBD1 (6 bases). Trimming pared 0 bases from V and 5 bases from J, leaving 11 bases between. Germline CDR1 SGHRS, CDR2 YFSETQ. The CDR3 runs to 14 residues. CDR3 loop: CASSLGDKGETQYF. As DNA, the CDR3 is TGCGCCAGCAGCTTGGGGGACAAAGGCGAGACCCAGTACTTC.

This clonotype was detected a few times. The gene calls are TRBV3-1 and TRBJ1-3, with 7 bases matching TRBD1. The CDR3 extends over 14 amino acids. Germline CDR1 and CDR2: LGHDT and YNNKEL (reference sequence). V was clipped by 6 bases and J by 3 bases; unmatched bases: 5. In nucleotides, the CDR3 is TGTGCCAGCAGTAACCGGGACAGTGGAAACACCATATATTTT. It yields the protein CASSNRDSGNTIYF.

This clonotype was seen a handful of times. The chain carries TRBV6-2 or TRBV6-3 and TRBJ1-1; D gene uncertain. Germline V gene sequence: CDR1 MNHEY, CDR2 SVGEGT. This CDR3 comprises 16 residues. Trimming removed 4 bases from V and 4 bases from J, with 19 bases in between. CDR3 region: CASSSAGGGSITEAFF. The CDR3, as DNA: TGTGCCAGCAGTTCCGCTGGTGGAGGGTCGATCACTGAAGCTTTCTTT.

Details on this clonotype: Its ends do not fully match the called genes, so a read error is possible. The rearrangement uses TRBV7-2 and TRBJ2-4; 11 bases line up with TRBD2. Germline CDR1 is SGHTA and CDR2 is FQGNSA. CDR3 length: 18 residues. This chain's CDR3 is CASRPGGGLAGLKTIQYF. The CDR3 DNA reads as TGTGCCAGCAGACCAGGGGGCGGACTAGCGGGCCTCAAAACCATTCAGTACTTC.

The chain recombines TRBV29-1 with TRBJ1-2; D perhaps matches TRBD1 (5 bases). V was shortened by 3 bases and J by 1 base, with 9 bases between the two germline ends. The CDR3 is 13 residues long. CDR1 is SQVTM and CDR2 is ANQGSEA in the germline V gene. The DNA of the CDR3 is TGCAGCGTTGAGCCCGGGGGTAACTATGGCTACACCTTC. This encodes CSVEPGGNYGYTF.

This rearrangement joins TRBV5-1 to TRBJ2-2; 10 bases are shared with TRBD1. This CDR3 is 14 amino acids long. J was trimmed by 4 bases and V by 6 bases; bases with no gene match: 3. The germline V gene encodes CDR1 SGHRS and CDR2 YFSETQ. CDR3 DNA: TGCGCCAGCAAGGGACAGGGGAGCACCGGGGAGCTGTTTTTT. Amino acids: CASKGQGSTGELFF. The variable domain in full, completed from reference TRBV5-1 and TRBJ2-2, reads KAGVTQTPRYLIKTRGQQVTLSCSPISGHRSVSWYQQTPGQGLQFLFEYFSETQRNKGNFPGRFSGRQFSNSRSEMNVSTLELGDSALYLCASKGQGSTGELFFGEGSRLTVL.

The chain combines TRBV21-1 with TRBJ1-5. TRBV21-1 is a documented pseudogene. The CDR3 sequence is 15 residues long. The CDR3 nucleotides are TGTGCCAGCAGCAAAGCGCGGCAATTCCATCAGCCCCAGCATTTT. Translated: CASSKARQFHQPQHF.

The sample holds many counts of this clonotype. V and J are TRBV5-1 and TRBJ2-2, with a weak D call TRBD2 (5 bases). The germline V and J ends were trimmed by 9 bases and 0 bases, with 12 bases remaining between them. The CDR3 is 14 amino acids. CDR1 is SGHRS, CDR2 YFSETQ, per germline. The CDR3 reads CATSGSANTGELFF. Written as DNA, the CDR3 is TGCGCCACCTCGGGATCCGCGAACACCGGGGAGCTGTTTTTT.

This clonotype was seen a handful of times. The chain employs TRBV20-1 and TRBJ1-1; no clear D gene. The CDR3 has 15 amino acids. V was shortened by 0 bases and J by 1 base, with 12 bases between the two germline ends. Germline CDR1 DFQATT, CDR2 SNEGSKA (reference sequence). This chain's CDR3 is CSARESGASNTEAFF. Written as DNA, the CDR3 is TGCAGTGCTAGAGAGTCGGGCGCCTCGAACACTGAAGCTTTCTTT.

The chain has TRBV12-3 or TRBV12-4 and TRBJ2-7; 11 nucleotides align to TRBD1. The V gene end was trimmed by 6 bases and the J gene end by 3 bases; junction bases not matched to a gene: 4. The CDR3 covers 14 residues. The CDR3 DNA reads TGTGCCAGCAGGACCGGGACAGGGGGCTACGAGCAGTACGTC. Amino acid sequence: CASRTGTGGYEQYV.

The CDR3 sequence is CASRPKRDKKDTIYF. CDR3 DNA: TGTGCCAGCAGACCTAAGAGGGACAAGAAGGACACCATATATTTT. J is TRBJ1-3 and V is TRBV7-9; D possibly corresponds to TRBD1 (6 bases). Trimming stripped 6 bases from V and 8 bases from J, with 20 bases between. The CDR3 runs 15 residues. Germline assignment: CDR1 SEHNR and CDR2 FQNEAQ (reference sequence).

The rearrangement uses TRBV2 and TRBJ2-3; TRBD2 aligns across 13 bases. Germline V CDR1 and CDR2: SNHLY, FYNNEI. CDR3 length: 16 residues. Germline trimming cut 3 bases from V and 4 bases from J; bases unmatched to any gene: 4. The DNA for the CDR3 is TGTGCCAGCAGTGACCCCGGACTAGCGGGAGCAGATACGCAGTATTTT. Protein sequence: CASSDPGLAGADTQYF.

The chain is built from TRBV28 and TRBJ2-2; maybe TRBD1 (8 bases). V was pared by 10 bases and J by 5 bases, with 17 bases between. The CDR3 extends over 14 amino acids. Germline V gene data show CDR1 as MDHEN and CDR2 as SYDVKM. The CDR3 DNA follows: TGTGCCATCTACGACAGGGGAGGGACCGGGGAGCTGTTTTTT. Translated, it gives CAIYDRGGTGELFF.

The V gene is TRBV12-3 or TRBV12-4, the J gene TRBJ2-5; D possibly corresponds to TRBD1 (6 bases). Trimming cost V 8 bases and J 6 bases, with 16 bases left between them. The CDR3 runs 13 residues. The CDR3 spells CASGTGTGKTQYF. DNA for the CDR3: TGTGCCAGCGGAACAGGGACGGGGAAGACCCAGTACTTC.

This clonotype was observed a handful of times. The chain couples TRBV20-1 to TRBJ2-1, with D possibly being TRBD2 (5 bases). V dropped 4 bases and J dropped 0 bases, with 7 bases sitting between them. Per the germline V gene, CDR1 is DFQATT and CDR2 is SNEGSKA (reference sequence). The CDR3 extends over 13 amino acids. The CDR3 loop reads CSAISGSYNEQFF. DNA of the CDR3: TGCAGTGCTATCAGCGGCTCCTACAATGAGCAGTTCTTC.

The chain joins TRBV18 to TRBJ1-2, with D uncertain. The V gene's germline CDR1 is KGHSH and CDR2 LQKENI. This CDR3 region has 15 residues. The V end was cut by 0 bases, the J end by 2 bases, with 10 bases between. The CDR3 loop reads CASSPPAPVNYGYTF. In DNA form, the CDR3 reads TGTGCCAGCTCACCACCGGCACCAGTGAACTATGGCTACACCTTC.

This clonotype was counted a few times. J is TRBJ2-1 and V is TRBV5-1; D is perhaps TRBD1 (5 bases). Per the germline V gene, CDR1 is SGHRS and CDR2 is YFSETQ. Trimming removed 1 base at V and 6 bases at J, with 11 bases between. CDR3 length: 14 amino acids. The CDR3 reads CASSLSQGLNEQFF. In DNA form, the CDR3 reads TGCGCCAGCAGCTTGAGCCAGGGCCTCAATGAGCAGTTCTTC.

The chain couples TRBV11-2 to TRBJ2-3; possibly TRBD1 or TRBD2 for D (5 bases each). Trimming took off 2 bases at V and 14 bases at J, with 14 bases between the two ends. Germline loops: CDR1 SGHAT, CDR2 FQNNGV. This CDR3 spans 12 amino acids. CDR3 protein: CASSLSRGDLYF. The CDR3 nucleotides are TGTGCCAGCAGCTTAAGTAGAGGGGACCTGTATTTT.

This clonotype was seen a handful of times. This sequence joins TRBV7-2 and TRBJ2-4; 9 bases line up with TRBD1. This CDR3 is built from 14 residues. Germline CDR1 and CDR2: SGHTA and FQGNSA. The junction had 4 bases not matched to a gene; V was cut back by 4 bases and J by 6 bases. The CDR3 DNA reads as TGTGCCAGCAGCTCAGGGACAGGGCGAAACATTCAGTACTTC. Amino acids: CASSSGTGRNIQYF. Drawing the rest from reference TRBV7-2 and TRBJ2-4, the complete variable domain is GAGVSQSPSNKVTEKGKDVELRCDPISGHTALYWYRQSLGQGLEFLIYFQGNSAPDKSGLPSDRFSAERTGGSVSTLTIQRTQQEDSAVYLCASSSGTGRNIQYFGAGTRLSVL.

The V call is TRBV5-1, the J call TRBJ2-5; 8 positions agree with TRBD2. This CDR3 is built from 19 residues. The junction had 20 bases not matched to a gene; V was cut back by 2 bases and J by 5 bases. Germline CDR1 and CDR2: SGHRS and YFSETQ. CDR3 in amino acids: CASSFLQGREGLWAETQYF. The CDR3 DNA sequence: TGCGCCAGCAGCTTCCTTCAAGGTCGGGAGGGCCTTTGGGCCGAGACCCAGTACTTC.

This clonotype was seen a handful of times. V and J are TRBV5-4 and TRBJ1-3; D remains ambiguous. The CDR3 spans 16 residues. V lost 4 bases, J lost 7 bases, and 21 bases lay in between. Germline CDR1 and CDR2: SGHNT and YYREEE (reference sequence). In nucleotides, the CDR3 is TGTGCCAGCAGCCCGGGAGGTACGGGGAAAGGGAACACCATATATTTT. Translation gives CASSPGGTGKGNTIYF.

This clonotype was seen at least ten times. The rearrangement joins TRBV20-1 to TRBJ2-5, with D unresolved. From germline, CDR1 is DFQATT and CDR2 SNEGSKA (reference sequence). Trimming removed 1 base at V and 0 bases at J, with 9 bases between. This CDR3 has 14 residues. The CDR3 DNA follows: TGCAGTGCTAGAGGCTGGACGTACCAAGAGACCCAGTACTTC. Protein: CSARGWTYQETQYF.

The chain employs TRBV11-2 and TRBJ2-7; TRBD1 is a possible D gene (6 bases). The CDR3 length is 13 residues. CDR1 is SGHAT, CDR2 FQNNGV, per germline. With 6 bases removed from V and 2 bases from J, the gap between germline ends came to 11 bases. DNA for the CDR3: TGTGCCAGCAGGGGGGACACAACCTACGAGCAGTACTTC. It yields the protein CASRGDTTYEQYF.